These 21 T cell receptor beta chains share one sample of origin, sequenced in a study of beta chain features in type 1 diabetes. The sequenced template was cDNA made from the entire isolated RNA. This table comes from immunoSEQ multiplex PCR, and its TCRdb copy is limited to in-frame clones, with some not included. The sample yields 150,000 to 200,000 clones, approximately 8.4% seen once. The sequencing input was central memory CD4+ T cells from blood. The receptors were sampled from a woman under 30 in good health.

V is TRBV25-1 and J is TRBJ1-1, with D unresolved. This CDR3 comprises 15 residues. Trimming took 5 bases from V and 0 from J, leaving 13 bases between them. Germline loops: CDR1 MGHDK, CDR2 SYGVNS. This chain's CDR3 is CASSHPGEVNTEAFF. The CDR3 DNA reads TGTGCCAGCAGTCACCCCGGGGAGGTGAACACTGAAGCTTTCTTT.

The chain is built from TRBV7-2 and TRBJ2-3; the match to TRBD2 covers 7 bases. Trimming cost V 3 bases and J 4 bases; bases outside gene matches: 4. The length of the CDR3 is 14 residues. Per the germline V gene, CDR1 is SGHTA and CDR2 is FQGNSA. The DNA for the CDR3 is TGTGCCAGCAGCTTTACTAGCGACCCAGATACGCAGTATTTT. Its translation: CASSFTSDPDTQYF.

This clone was detected only a few times. The chain recombines TRBV7-9 with TRBJ1-2; TRBD1 matches at 7 bases. Germline loops: CDR1 SEHNR, CDR2 FQNEAQ (reference sequence). V lost 1 base, J lost 8 bases, and 7 bases stayed unmatched. This CDR3 has 14 amino acids. The CDR3: CASSLGTGLVGYTF. The CDR3 DNA reads as TGTGCCAGCAGCTTAGGGACAGGCCTGGTGGGCTACACCTTC.

Only a few counts were recorded for this clone. This chain joins TRBV10-3 and TRBJ2-3; 9 bases line up with TRBD2. V lost 11 bases to trimming and J lost 10 bases; unmatched junction nucleotides: 16. The CDR3 loop spans 14 amino acids. CDR1 ENHRY and CDR2 SYGVKD come from the germline V gene. The CDR3 loop reads CASIGASGTTAQYF. The CDR3 DNA follows: TGTGCCTCTATAGGGGCTAGCGGGACTACGGCGCAGTATTTT.

This clone was observed a handful of times. This chain links TRBV11-1 with TRBJ2-7; D is unresolved. The CDR3 totals 15 residues. Germline V gene lookup returns CDR1 SGHAT and CDR2 FQDESV (reference sequence). Trimming removed 0 bases at V and 3 bases at J, with 12 bases between. CDR3 sequence (DNA): TGTGCCAGCAGCTTAGCCTGGGCAAGCCACTACGAGCAGTACTTC. Protein sequence: CASSLAWASHYEQYF.

The genes are TRBV10-3 and TRBJ2-3; D unclear. Per germline, CDR1 ENHRY and CDR2 SYGVKD. The CDR3 covers 15 residues. The V end lost 3 bases, the J end lost 1 base, and 11 bases lay between the germline ends. The CDR3 DNA reads TGTGCCATCAGTGATCGCGGAGAGGGCACAGATACGCAGTATTTT. It is translated as CAISDRGEGTDTQYF.

This clone has just a few counts. This sequence joins TRBV5-1 and TRBJ1-2; 8 bases fit TRBD1. Per germline, CDR1 SGHRS and CDR2 YFSETQ. The CDR3 has 15 amino acids. V dropped 0 bases and J dropped 8; count of bases not matched to a gene: 9. The CDR3 DNA reads as TGCGCCAGCAGCTTGGGGACAGGGCAAGAAGAAGGCTACACCTTC. Protein product: CASSLGTGQEEGYTF.

The V call is TRBV7-3, the J call TRBJ2-2; 9 nucleotides align to TRBD2. The germline V gene encodes CDR1 SGHTA and CDR2 FQGTGA. The CDR3 is 14 amino acids. With 5 bases clipped from V and 7 bases from J, the junction kept 5 bases outside the gene matches. The CDR3 reads CASSDSGGSGELFF. The CDR3 bases are TGTGCCAGCAGCGATAGCGGGGGAAGCGGGGAGCTGTTTTTT.

Note on this clone: Other DNA sequences in the sample encode the same CDR3. This chain connects TRBV9 to TRBJ1-2; 10 positions agree with TRBD1. Germline CDR1 reads SGDLS; CDR2 reads YYNGEE. The CDR3 extends over 16 amino acids. V trimming: 2 bases; J trimming: 5 bases; junction bases outside the gene matches: 9. The CDR3 sequence is CASSVGGTGAKYGYTF. The CDR3 DNA reads TGTGCCAGCAGCGTGGGCGGGACAGGGGCCAAGTATGGCTACACCTTC.

V gene TRBV5-4 combines with J gene TRBJ2-5; 7 nucleotides match TRBD2. The CDR3 runs 15 residues. Germline CDR1 and CDR2: SGHNT and YYREEE (reference sequence). J was trimmed by 5 bases and V by 4 bases; bases with no gene match: 11. The CDR3 DNA sequence: TGTGCCAGCAGCCTTCCCTTGGGGGGGGTGGAGACCCAGTACTTC. It encodes CASSLPLGGVETQYF.

V and J are TRBV5-1 and TRBJ1-2; TRBD1 matches at 7 bases. J lost 4 bases, V lost 4 bases, and 22 bases had no gene match. The V gene's germline CDR1 is SGHRS and CDR2 YFSETQ. The CDR3 contains 19 residues. The CDR3 nucleotides read TGCGCCAGCAGCCAGTCCCTGAGCACAGGGGACAACACCCGCTATGGCTACACCTTC. It specifies CASSQSLSTGDNTRYGYTF.

The rearrangement links TRBV9 to TRBJ2-6; 7 nucleotides match TRBD1. Germline V lookup: CDR1 SGDLS, CDR2 YYNGEE. J was trimmed by 2 bases and V by 4 bases; bases with no gene match: 3. CDR3 length: 15 residues. DNA for the CDR3: TGTGCCAGCAGCCGAGGACAGGCTGGGGCCAACGTCCTGACTTTC. Its translation is CASSRGQAGANVLTF.

The chain is built from TRBV6-5 and TRBJ1-2; D not certain. Trimming left V 7 bases short and J 4 bases short, with 7 bases between. Germline CDR1 MNHEY, CDR2 SVGAGI. The CDR3 consists of 11 residues. The CDR3 is CASTPGYGYTF. The DNA for the CDR3 is TGTGCCAGCACACCCGGCTATGGCTACACCTTC.

V and J are TRBV7-2 and TRBJ2-5; D is possibly TRBD1 (6 bases). Per germline, CDR1 SGHTA and CDR2 FQGNSA. This CDR3 region has 12 residues. V was pared by 8 bases and J by 5 bases, with 12 bases between. The DNA of the CDR3 is TGTGCCAGCGGAAGGGGGTTGGAGACCCAGTACTTC. Encoded protein: CASGRGLETQYF.

This clone showed up just a few times. The CDR3 DNA follows: TGTGCCAGCAAGGTGCGGGGGACGGACGGGAACACCGGGGAGCTGTTTTTT. Its protein product is CASKVRGTDGNTGELFF. The V and J genes are TRBV5-4 and TRBJ2-2, with TRBD2 identical over 7 bases. Germline V gene data show CDR1 as SGHNT and CDR2 as YYREEE (reference sequence). The CDR3 runs to 17 residues. With 6 bases clipped from V and 1 base from J, the junction kept 12 bases outside the gene matches.

This clone has a handful of counts. The chain uses TRBV4-2 and TRBJ1-2; weak D call: TRBD1 (5 bases). The germline CDR1 and CDR2 sequences are LGHNA and YNFKEQ. The CDR3 totals 13 residues. The V end was cut by 6 bases, the J end by 5 bases, with 13 bases between. CDR3 bases: TGTGCCAGCAGGGGGGAGGGAGATTATGGCTACACCTTC. Translated: CASRGEGDYGYTF.

This clone was counted a few times. The chain links TRBV27 to TRBJ2-4; the match to TRBD2 covers 7 bases. Losses at the gene ends were 5 bases for V and 3 bases for J; bases not matched to a gene: 4. This CDR3 region has 14 residues. Germline values: CDR1 MNHEY, CDR2 SMNVEV (reference sequence). This chain's CDR3 is CASSPGGIKNIQYF. As DNA, the CDR3 is TGTGCCAGCAGTCCGGGGGGTATCAAAAACATTCAGTACTTC.

This clone has just a few counts. The rearrangement links TRBV5-1 to TRBJ2-7; 8 positions match TRBD1. The CDR3 has 16 amino acids. Germline CDR1 and CDR2: SGHRS and YFSETQ. Trimming took 4 bases from V and 0 from J; bases not matched to a gene: 9. The CDR3 here is CASSALAGGTSYEQYF. The CDR3 region has the DNA TGCGCCAGCAGCGCCCTCGCAGGGGGCACCTCCTACGAGCAGTACTTC. Looking up the rest from reference TRBV5-1 and TRBJ2-7 gives the full variable domain: KAGVTQTPRYLIKTRGQQVTLSCSPISGHRSVSWYQQTPGQGLQFLFEYFSETQRNKGNFPGRFSGRQFSNSRSEMNVSTLELGDSALYLCASSALAGGTSYEQYFGPGTRLTVT.

This clone was picked up a small number of times. The chain recombines TRBV27 with TRBJ2-2; 8 positions agree with TRBD1. V was clipped by 6 bases and J by 3 bases; unmatched bases: 9. CDR3 length equals 16 residues. The germline V gene encodes CDR1 MNHEY and CDR2 SMNVEV (reference sequence). The CDR3 coding sequence is TGTGCCAGCAGCCCCCAGGGGGCGAGTTACACCGGGGAGCTGTTTTTT. It yields the protein CASSPQGASYTGELFF.

The chain joins TRBV30 to TRBJ1-1; 9 bases fit TRBD1. The germline V gene encodes CDR1 GTSNPN and CDR2 SVGIG (reference sequence). J lost 8 bases, V lost 3 bases, and 7 bases had no gene match. The CDR3 runs 13 residues. CDR3: CAWRGQGYGEAFF. CDR3 sequence (DNA): TGTGCCTGGAGGGGACAGGGATACGGGGAAGCTTTCTTT.

CDR3 sequence reads: CASSVRWETQYF. The DNA for the CDR3 is TGTGCCAGCAGTGTGCGATGGGAGACCCAGTACTTC. The V call is TRBV2, the J call TRBJ2-5; D call uncertain. CDR1 and CDR2 (germline): SNHLY, FYNNEI. V shed 4 bases and J shed 5 bases, with 8 bases lying between them. The CDR3 totals 12 residues.